A single sample is the source of the 28 T cell receptor beta chains below, sequenced in a study of identical twins. Each CDR3 protein gets one entry after TCRdb re-called the 5' RACE reads with MiXCR. The sample lists some 690,000 distinct CDR3 sequences; approximately 21% were seen once. This sample was also put to use in a study of T cells expressing NK-cell markers.

What was sequenced was PBMCs. The receptors shown here come from a woman aged 18-29 years in good health.

CDR3 residues: CASTLGGSFSGANVLTF. The CDR3, as DNA: TGTGCCAGCACCCTAGGTGGCAGCTTCTCTGGGGCCAACGTCCTGACTTTC. The rearrangement joins TRBV9 to TRBJ2-6; D is unresolved. CDR3 length: 17 residues. Trimming removed 6 bases at V and 0 bases at J, with 16 bases between. From germline, CDR1 is SGDLS and CDR2 YYNGEE.

This sequence joins TRBV29-1 and TRBJ2-7; 7 nucleotides line up with TRBD1. The CDR3 consists of 12 residues. Germline V gene data show CDR1 as SQVTM and CDR2 as ANQGSEA. The V and J ends lost 7 bases and 5 bases, in that order; junction bases with no gene match: 8. The CDR3 here is CSAILQGHEQYF. The CDR3 DNA reads as TGCAGCGCCATCCTACAGGGGCACGAGCAGTACTTC.

There are many counts of this clonotype. The chain has TRBV12-3 or TRBV12-4 and TRBJ2-5; 7 positions match TRBD1. V lost 5 bases to trimming and J lost 5 bases; unmatched junction nucleotides: 11. The CDR3 extends over 15 amino acids. CDR3 region: CASSPTGSRQETQYF. The CDR3 coding sequence is TGTGCCAGCAGTCCGACAGGGTCAAGGCAGGAGACCCAGTACTTC.

The chain links TRBV6-5 to TRBJ2-6; D is ambiguous. The CDR3 contains 14 residues. The germline V and J ends were trimmed by 0 bases and 4 bases, with 4 bases remaining between them. The germline gives CDR1 MNHEY, CDR2 SVGAGI. The chain's CDR3 is CASSYSRGANVLTF. The DNA for the CDR3 is TGTGCCAGCAGTTACTCTCGAGGGGCCAACGTCCTGACTTTC.

The sample holds a few counts of this clonotype. This chain joins TRBV6-1 and TRBJ1-6; 10 nucleotides agree with TRBD1. Germline V CDR1 and CDR2: MNHNS, SASEGT. The CDR3 length is 13 residues. Trimming at V came to 6 bases and at J to 9 bases, leaving 2 bases not matched to a gene. The CDR3 here is CASRGQGGSPLHF. DNA of the CDR3: TGTGCCAGCAGAGGACAGGGGGGTTCACCCCTCCACTTT.

This chain uses TRBV5-1 with TRBJ2-7; tentatively, D is TRBD2 (6 bases). Germline values: CDR1 SGHRS, CDR2 YFSETQ. V gave up 4 bases and J gave up 2 bases, with 22 bases separating them. The CDR3 spans 17 residues. The CDR3 reads CASSPGTPRRRPYEQYF. Written as DNA, the CDR3 is TGCGCCAGCAGCCCGGGGACTCCCCGACGTCGCCCCTACGAGCAGTACTTC. Based on the CDR3 plus reference TRBV5-1 and TRBJ2-7, the full variable domain is KAGVTQTPRYLIKTRGQQVTLSCSPISGHRSVSWYQQTPGQGLQFLFEYFSETQRNKGNFPGRFSGRQFSNSRSEMNVSTLELGDSALYLCASSPGTPRRRPYEQYFGPGTRLTVT.

This chain uses TRBV19 with TRBJ2-7; D may match TRBD1 or TRBD2 (5 bases each). V was shortened by 1 base and J by 2 bases, with 9 bases between the two germline ends. The germline gives CDR1 LNHDA, CDR2 SQIVND (reference sequence). The CDR3 loop spans 14 amino acids. CDR3 sequence reads: CASSIAPGPYEQYF. The CDR3 DNA is TGTGCCAGTAGTATAGCTCCGGGACCCTACGAGCAGTACTTC.

The chain combines TRBV20-1 with TRBJ2-1; no reliable D call. The germline V and J ends were trimmed by 6 bases and 2 bases, with 11 bases remaining between them. The CDR3 loop spans 13 amino acids. Germline V gene sequence: CDR1 DFQATT, CDR2 SNEGSKA (reference sequence). CDR3 bases: TGCAGTGCAATTCGACCCACCTACAATGAGCAGTTCTTC. It specifies CSAIRPTYNEQFF.

The rearrangement uses TRBV30 and TRBJ2-3; no firm D call. CDR3 length: 14 amino acids. The V and J ends lost 0 bases and 4 bases respectively, with 11 bases between them. Germline CDR1 GTSNPN, CDR2 SVGIG (reference sequence). CDR3 sequence reads: CAWSVSASADTQYF. The CDR3 DNA is TGTGCCTGGAGTGTCTCAGCGAGCGCAGATACGCAGTATTTT. Using reference TRBV30 and TRBJ2-3 for the parts outside the CDR3, the full variable domain is SQTIHQWPATLVQPVGSPLSLECTVEGTSNPNLYWYRQAAGRGLQLLFYSVGIGQISSEVPQNLSASRPQDRQFILSSKKLLLSDSGFYLCAWSVSASADTQYFGPGTRLTVL.

The genes are TRBV20-1 and TRBJ2-5; D is unresolved. The CDR3 length is 12 residues. The germline gives CDR1 DFQATT, CDR2 SNEGSKA (reference sequence). Trimming stripped 2 bases from V and 0 bases from J, with 4 bases between. The CDR3 coding sequence is TGCAGTGCTAGATGGAACCAAGAGACCCAGTACTTC. Its protein is CSARWNQETQYF.

The genes are TRBV12-3 or TRBV12-4 and TRBJ2-1; 8 bases are shared with TRBD1. Trimming cost V 4 bases and J 8 bases; bases outside gene matches: 10. The CDR3 totals 15 residues. The CDR3 coding sequence is TGTGCCAGCAGTTCAGGACAGGGTAATACGGATGAGCAGTTCTTC. Translation gives CASSSGQGNTDEQFF.

This clonotype was recorded a few times. The CDR3 bases are TGTGCCAGCTCACTCCCAGGGCGAAATGAGCAGTTCTTC. This translates into CASSLPGRNEQFF. This rearrangement joins TRBV18 to TRBJ2-1; D is possibly TRBD1 (5 bases). Germline CDR1 and CDR2: KGHSH and LQKENI. There are 13 residues in the CDR3. V lost 4 bases, J lost 7 bases, and 11 bases lay in between. Complete variable domain (other parts from reference TRBV18 and TRBJ2-1): NAGVMQNPRHLVRRRGQEARLRCSPMKGHSHVYWYRQLPEEGLKFMVYLQKENIIDESGMPKERFSAEFPKEGPSILRIQQVVRGDSAAYFCASSLPGRNEQFFGPGTRLTVL.

This chain joins TRBV2 and TRBJ1-5, with D unresolved. The CDR3 is 11 amino acids. CDR1 and CDR2 (germline): SNHLY, FYNNEI. V lost 2 bases and J 8 bases, leaving 4 bases between the germline ends. CDR3 sequence (DNA): TGTGCCAGCAGTGAAAGAGAGCCCCAGCATTTT. Protein product: CASSEREPQHF.

The gene calls are TRBV20-1 and TRBJ2-1; D is tentatively TRBD1 or TRBD2 (6 bases each). The CDR3 consists of 13 residues. V was cut by 6 bases and J by 8 bases, with 17 bases left in between. Germline V gene data show CDR1 as DFQATT and CDR2 as SNEGSKA (reference sequence). The DNA for the CDR3 is TGCAGTGCCCACAGGGCAGGAGGGCATGAGCAGTTCTTC. Its translation is CSAHRAGGHEQFF.

The chain has TRBV25-1 and TRBJ1-5, with D maybe TRBD1 (5 bases). Trimming took off 2 bases at V and 5 bases at J, with 7 bases between the two ends. The CDR3 has 13 amino acids. From germline, CDR1 is MGHDK and CDR2 SYGVNS. CDR3 region: CASSEQGYQPQHF. The CDR3 DNA sequence: TGTGCCAGCAGTGAACAGGGATATCAGCCCCAGCATTTT.

This chain joins TRBV4-1 and TRBJ2-5; D is undetermined. Deletions cut 0 bases from V and 2 bases from J, with 13 bases between. This CDR3 spans 16 amino acids. The germline CDR1 and CDR2 sequences are MGHRA and YSYEKL. CDR3 coding DNA: TGCGCCAGCAGCCAAGATCCCACAGCTACTCAAGAGACCCAGTACTTC. Protein product: CASSQDPTATQETQYF.

The chain carries TRBV6-1 and TRBJ2-5; D not certain. V was pared by 4 bases and J by 2 bases, with 8 bases between. The CDR3 covers 13 residues. Germline CDR1 is MNHNS and CDR2 is SASEGT. DNA of the CDR3: TGTGCCAGCAGTGCATCAAAACAAGAGACCCAGTACTTC. Translation: CASSASKQETQYF.

The sample holds a few counts of this clonotype. The rearrangement links TRBV11-2 to TRBJ2-3, with D possibly TRBD2 on 6 matching bases. V dropped 0 bases and J dropped 2 bases, with 12 bases sitting between them. There are 16 residues in the CDR3. Germline CDR1 is SGHAT and CDR2 is FQNNGV. The CDR3: CASSLDLSGLTDTQYF. In DNA, the CDR3 is TGTGCCAGCAGCTTAGACCTTAGCGGTCTCACAGATACGCAGTATTTT.

This clonotype was seen more than once but under ten times. V and J are TRBV20-1 and TRBJ2-1; D call uncertain. Germline CDR1 DFQATT, CDR2 SNEGSKA (reference sequence). The CDR3 has 13 amino acids. V dropped 4 bases and J dropped 4 bases, with 11 bases sitting between them. The CDR3 nucleotides read TGCAGTGCTAAGCAAAACCTATACAATGAGCAGTTCTTC. Translated, it gives CSAKQNLYNEQFF.

This clonotype was observed a few times. The chain carries TRBV12-3 or TRBV12-4 and TRBJ1-2, with a tentative D call TRBD1 (6 bases). This CDR3 is 15 amino acids long. The V end was cut by 1 base, the J end by 4 bases, with 13 bases between. CDR3 region: CASSLGTVGFYGYTF. The CDR3, as DNA: TGTGCCAGCAGTTTAGGGACAGTGGGATTCTATGGCTACACCTTC.

The rearrangement uses TRBV10-3 and TRBJ2-2; D is ambiguous. Germline CDR1 reads ENHRY; CDR2 reads SYGVKD. V lost 11 bases to trimming and J lost 4 bases, with 20 bases between them. The CDR3 extends over 15 amino acids. CDR3 bases: TGTGCCGTGGGCCAAGTTGGGCCGTCCACCGGGGAGCTGTTTTTT. Translating gives CAVGQVGPSTGELFF.

This clonotype has ten or more counts. V gene TRBV7-9 combines with J gene TRBJ1-1; D not certain. V was shortened by 1 base and J by 6 bases, with 6 bases between the two germline ends. Germline CDR1 reads SEHNR; CDR2 reads FQNEAQ (reference sequence). This CDR3 is built from 12 residues. The CDR3 region is CASSLVAAEAFF. The CDR3 bases are TGTGCCAGCAGCTTAGTTGCAGCTGAAGCTTTCTTT.

This CDR3 reads CASSELGGLAEYLTSYNEQFF. In DNA form, the CDR3 reads TGTGCCAGCAGTGAACTCGGGGGACTAGCGGAGTATTTAACGTCCTACAATGAGCAGTTCTTC. The chain recombines TRBV6-4 with TRBJ2-1; 11 bases are a match to TRBD2. Germline lookup yields CDR1 MRHNA and CDR2 SNTAGT. CDR3 length: 21 residues. V lost 3 bases to trimming and J lost 1 base; unmatched junction nucleotides: 17.

The sample holds many counts of this clonotype. This chain joins TRBV7-9 and TRBJ2-7; 10 bases fit TRBD1. Germline V lookup: CDR1 SEHNR, CDR2 FQNEAQ (reference sequence). Trimming at V came to 5 bases and at J to 4 bases, leaving 5 bases not matched to a gene. This CDR3 is built from 14 residues. As DNA, the CDR3 is TGTGCCAGCAGCCCTGACAGGGGGCGGTACGAGCAGTACTTC. Its protein is CASSPDRGRYEQYF. Variable domain in full (rest from reference TRBV7-9 and TRBJ2-7): DTGVSQNPRHKITKRGQNVTFRCDPISEHNRLYWYRQTLGQGPEFLTYFQNEAQLEKSRLLSDRFSAERPKGSFSTLEIQRTEQGDSAMYLCASSPDRGRYEQYFGPGTRLTVT.

This clonotype was seen a few times. The chain links TRBV20-1 to TRBJ2-1, with a possible D match to TRBD2 (5 bases). Trimming took 6 bases from V and 7 from J, leaving 13 bases between them. CDR1 is DFQATT and CDR2 is SNEGSKA in the germline V gene (reference sequence). There are 12 residues in the CDR3. CDR3 bases: TGCAGTGCCCCGAGGGTAGATAATGAGCAGTTCTTC. Translated, it gives CSAPRVDNEQFF.

This clonotype has more than one count but fewer than ten. This chain joins TRBV6-1 and TRBJ2-6, with unresolved D. The germline V and J ends were trimmed by 5 bases and 0 bases, with 8 bases remaining between them. The CDR3 loop spans 15 amino acids. Germline V gene lookup returns CDR1 MNHNS and CDR2 SASEGT. CDR3 protein: CASSRHRSGANVLTF. DNA of the CDR3: TGTGCCAGCAGTAGACATCGCTCTGGGGCCAACGTCCTGACTTTC.

At least ten counts were recorded for this clonotype. The chain combines TRBV7-2 with TRBJ2-1; D gene uncertain. The V and J ends lost 2 bases and 15 bases respectively, with 14 bases between them. The germline gives CDR1 SGHTA, CDR2 FQGNSA. The CDR3 totals 12 residues. The CDR3 sequence is CASSLKPFKPFF. The CDR3 coding sequence is TGTGCCAGCAGCTTAAAACCCTTTAAACCGTTCTTC. Drawing the rest from reference TRBV7-2 and TRBJ2-1, the complete variable domain is GAGVSQSPSNKVTEKGKDVELRCDPISGHTALYWYRQSLGQGLEFLIYFQGNSAPDKSGLPSDRFSAERTGGSVSTLTIQRTQQEDSAVYLCASSLKPFKPFFGPGTRLTVL.

This clonotype was detected a few times. The J gene is TRBJ2-7, the V gene TRBV19; D may be TRBD2 (5 bases). This CDR3 region has 13 residues. Germline V gene lookup returns CDR1 LNHDA and CDR2 SQIVND (reference sequence). Trimming stripped 1 base from V and 6 bases from J, with 10 bases between. As DNA, the CDR3 is TGTGCCAGTAGTATAGGAGGGCCGACCGAGCAGTACTTC. Translating it yields CASSIGGPTEQYF.